A single sample is the source of the 2 T cell receptor beta chains below, sequenced in a study of CD8 T cells in Susac syndrome. Random hexamers primed reverse transcription of roughly 0.5 to 1 ug RNA. TCRdb passed the immunoSEQ multiplex PCR reads through MiXCR, listing each CDR3 protein once. The sample holds 160,000 or so distinct CDR3 sequences, approximately 95% seen once. The sample was CD8+ T cells from PBMCs. The source of these receptors is a human donor with multiple sclerosis.

The rearrangement links TRBV6-5 to TRBJ2-1, with a tentative D call TRBD1 (6 bases). Between the trimmed V and J ends, which lost 6 bases and 7 bases, there was a span of 19 bases. Germline lookup yields CDR1 MNHEY and CDR2 SVGAGI. This CDR3 contains 15 residues. The CDR3 loop reads CASRPAGTLWNEQFF. Written as DNA, the CDR3 is TGTGCCAGCAGGCCGGCCGGGACACTTTGGAATGAGCAGTTCTTC.

The V gene is TRBV27, the J gene TRBJ2-7; D tentatively fits TRBD1 or TRBD2 (6 bases each). V gave up 2 bases and J gave up 0 bases, with 14 bases separating them. CDR1 MNHEY and CDR2 SMNVEV come from the germline V gene (reference sequence). The CDR3 has 16 amino acids. The CDR3 loop reads CASSLRPGAVSYEQYF. The CDR3 DNA reads TGTGCCAGCAGTTTAAGGCCGGGGGCGGTCTCCTACGAGCAGTACTTC.